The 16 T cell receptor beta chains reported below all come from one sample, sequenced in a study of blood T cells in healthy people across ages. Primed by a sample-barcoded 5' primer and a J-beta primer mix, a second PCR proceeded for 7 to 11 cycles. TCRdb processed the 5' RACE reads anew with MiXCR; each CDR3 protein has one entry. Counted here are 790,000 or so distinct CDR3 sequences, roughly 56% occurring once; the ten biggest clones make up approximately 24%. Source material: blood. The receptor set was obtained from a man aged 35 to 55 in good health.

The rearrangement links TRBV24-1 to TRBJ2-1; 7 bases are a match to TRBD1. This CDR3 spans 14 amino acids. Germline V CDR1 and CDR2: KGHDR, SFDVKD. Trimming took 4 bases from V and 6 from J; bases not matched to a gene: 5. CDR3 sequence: CATSETGVLNEQFF. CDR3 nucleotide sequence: TGTGCCACCAGTGAAACAGGGGTTCTCAATGAGCAGTTCTTC.

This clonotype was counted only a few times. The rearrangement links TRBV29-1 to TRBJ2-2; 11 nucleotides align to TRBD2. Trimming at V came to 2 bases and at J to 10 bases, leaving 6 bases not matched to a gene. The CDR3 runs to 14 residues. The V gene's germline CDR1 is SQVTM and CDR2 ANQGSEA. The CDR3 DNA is TGCAGCGTTGAAAGTTTAGCGGGAGGGGTGGAGCTGTTTTTT. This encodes CSVESLAGGVELFF.

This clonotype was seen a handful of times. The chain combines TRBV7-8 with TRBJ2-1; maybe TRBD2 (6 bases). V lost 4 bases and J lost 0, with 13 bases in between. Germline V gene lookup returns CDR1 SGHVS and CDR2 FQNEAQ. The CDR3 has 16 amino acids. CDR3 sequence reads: CASSWILAASYNEQFF. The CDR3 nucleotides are TGTGCCAGCAGCTGGATACTAGCAGCCTCCTACAATGAGCAGTTCTTC.

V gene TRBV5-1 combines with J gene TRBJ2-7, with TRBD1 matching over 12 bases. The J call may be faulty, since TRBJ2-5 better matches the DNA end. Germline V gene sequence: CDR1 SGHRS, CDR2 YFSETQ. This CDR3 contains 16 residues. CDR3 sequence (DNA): TGCGCCAGCAGCTTGGGGGACAGGGGGCGTATTGAGACCCAGTACTTC. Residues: CASSLGDRGRIETQYF.

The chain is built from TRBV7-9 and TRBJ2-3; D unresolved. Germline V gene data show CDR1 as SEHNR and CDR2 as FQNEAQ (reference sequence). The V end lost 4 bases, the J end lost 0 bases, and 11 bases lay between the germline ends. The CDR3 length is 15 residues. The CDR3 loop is CASSSDFNSTDTQYF. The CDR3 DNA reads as TGTGCCAGCAGCTCTGATTTCAACAGCACAGATACGCAGTATTTT.

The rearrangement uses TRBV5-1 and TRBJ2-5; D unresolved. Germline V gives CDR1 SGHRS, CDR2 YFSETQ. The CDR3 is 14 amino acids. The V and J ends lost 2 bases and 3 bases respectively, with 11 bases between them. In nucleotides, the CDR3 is TGCGCCAGCAGCTTTGTGGGTAATGAAGAGACCCAGTACTTC. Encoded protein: CASSFVGNEETQYF.

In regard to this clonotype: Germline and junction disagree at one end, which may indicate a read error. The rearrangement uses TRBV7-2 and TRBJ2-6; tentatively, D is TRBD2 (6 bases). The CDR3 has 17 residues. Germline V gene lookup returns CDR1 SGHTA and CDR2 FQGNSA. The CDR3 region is CASSSGTFQSGADVLTF. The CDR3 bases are TGCGCCAGCAGCTCCGGGACTTTCCAATCTGGGGCCGACGTCCTGACTTTC.

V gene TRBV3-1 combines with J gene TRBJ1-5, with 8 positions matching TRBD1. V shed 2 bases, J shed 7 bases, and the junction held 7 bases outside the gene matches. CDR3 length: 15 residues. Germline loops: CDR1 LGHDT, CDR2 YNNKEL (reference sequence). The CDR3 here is CASSQYPGQGQPQHF. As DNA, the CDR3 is TGTGCCAGCAGCCAATACCCCGGACAGGGACAGCCCCAGCATTTT.

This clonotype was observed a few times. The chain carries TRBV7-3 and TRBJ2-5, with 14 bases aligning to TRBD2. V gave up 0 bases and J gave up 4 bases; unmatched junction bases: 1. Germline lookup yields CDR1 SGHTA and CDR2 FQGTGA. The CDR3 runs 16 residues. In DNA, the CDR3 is TGTGCCAGCAGCTTAACGACTAGCGGGGGGGTAGAGACCCAGTACTTC. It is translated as CASSLTTSGGVETQYF.

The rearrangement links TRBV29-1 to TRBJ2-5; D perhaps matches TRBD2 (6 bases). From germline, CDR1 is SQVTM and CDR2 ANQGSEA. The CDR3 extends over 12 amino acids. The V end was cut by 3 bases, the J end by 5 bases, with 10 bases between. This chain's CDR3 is CSVDGGRETQYF. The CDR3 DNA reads TGCAGCGTTGACGGGGGACGGGAGACCCAGTACTTC.

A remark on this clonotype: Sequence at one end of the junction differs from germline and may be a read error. CDR3 loop: CAGSPIFGLNGYTF. The DNA of the CDR3 is TGTGCCGGCAGTCCGATCTTCGGACTCAATGGCTACACCTTC. The chain is built from TRBV6-5 and TRBJ1-2; D is undetermined. The V gene's germline CDR1 is MNHEY and CDR2 SVGAGI. The CDR3 extends over 14 amino acids.

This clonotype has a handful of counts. This CDR3 reads CSGTGGQETQYF. CDR3 sequence (DNA): TGCAGCGGGACAGGGGGCCAAGAGACCCAGTACTTC. V is TRBV29-1 and J is TRBJ2-5, with 10 bases identical to TRBD1. Trimming cost V 7 bases and J 1 base; bases outside gene matches: 0. This CDR3 has 12 amino acids. Looked up from germline, CDR1 is SQVTM and CDR2 is ANQGSEA.

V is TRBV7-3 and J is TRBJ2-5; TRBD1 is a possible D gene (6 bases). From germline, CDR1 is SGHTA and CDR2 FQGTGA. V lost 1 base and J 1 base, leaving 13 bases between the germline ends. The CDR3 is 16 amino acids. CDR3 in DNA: TGTGCCAGCAGCTTAAGGGGGCGGACAACCCAAGAGACCCAGTACTTC. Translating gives CASSLRGRTTQETQYF.

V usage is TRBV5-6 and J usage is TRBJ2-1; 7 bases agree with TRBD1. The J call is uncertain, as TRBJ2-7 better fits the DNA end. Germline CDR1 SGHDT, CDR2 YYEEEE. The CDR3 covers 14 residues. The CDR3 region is CASSSLQGYNEQYF. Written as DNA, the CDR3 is TGTGCCAGCAGCTCCTTACAGGGGTACAATGAGCAGTACTTC.

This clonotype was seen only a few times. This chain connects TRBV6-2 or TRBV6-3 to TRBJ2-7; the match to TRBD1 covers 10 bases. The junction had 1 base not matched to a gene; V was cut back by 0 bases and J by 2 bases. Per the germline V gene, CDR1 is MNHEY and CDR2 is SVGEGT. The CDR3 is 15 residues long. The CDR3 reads CASSYSGQGAYEQYF. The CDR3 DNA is TGTGCCAGCAGTTACTCCGGACAGGGGGCCTACGAGCAGTACTTC.

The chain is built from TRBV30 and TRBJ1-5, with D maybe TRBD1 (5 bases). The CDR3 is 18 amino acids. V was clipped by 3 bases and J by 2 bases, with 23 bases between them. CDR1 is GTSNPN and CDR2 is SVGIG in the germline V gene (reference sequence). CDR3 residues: CAWSPRPGCGDCNQPQHF. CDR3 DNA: TGTGCCTGGAGCCCGCGCCCGGGGTGCGGGGACTGCAATCAGCCCCAGCATTTT.